A single sample is the source of the 18 T cell receptor beta chains below, sequenced in a study of neurological immune-mediated disorders. Each CDR3 protein is one row after TCRdb ran MiXCR on the 5' RACE reads. The data contain 75,000 to 95,000 distinct CDR3 sequences, 15% to 20% of them singletons. Sample: PBMCs. These receptors came from a woman in her thirties or forties in good health.

This clonotype was counted many times. The V gene is TRBV12-3 or TRBV12-4, the J gene TRBJ2-4; maybe TRBD1 (5 bases). V was shortened by 7 bases and J by 6 bases, with 13 bases between the two germline ends. The CDR3 totals 13 residues. The CDR3 bases are TGTGCCAGCACCATCAGGACACCAAACATTCAGTACTTC. Translated, it gives CASTIRTPNIQYF.

This clonotype showed up many times. The chain couples TRBV30 to TRBJ1-2; D gene unclear. The CDR3 totals 13 residues. Germline values: CDR1 GTSNPN, CDR2 SVGIG (reference sequence). V was trimmed by 1 base and J by 8 bases, leaving 14 bases between them. CDR3 in amino acids: CAWSGQFLRGYTF. For the CDR3, the DNA is TGTGCCTGGAGTGGGCAGTTCCTTCGCGGCTACACCTTC.

This clonotype came up many times. The J gene is TRBJ2-3, the V gene TRBV5-1, with unresolved D. The CDR3 is 18 residues long. V lost 0 bases and J 1 base, leaving 18 bases between the germline ends. The germline CDR1 and CDR2 sequences are SGHRS and YFSETQ. The CDR3 region is CASSLALGDGGRTDTQYF. The DNA for the CDR3 is TGCGCCAGCAGCTTGGCGTTAGGTGACGGCGGCCGCACAGATACGCAGTATTTT. The variable domain in full, completed from reference TRBV5-1 and TRBJ2-3, reads KAGVTQTPRYLIKTRGQQVTLSCSPISGHRSVSWYQQTPGQGLQFLFEYFSETQRNKGNFPGRFSGRQFSNSRSEMNVSTLELGDSALYLCASSLALGDGGRTDTQYFGPGTRLTVL.

In its sample, this clonotype was seen many times. The rearrangement links TRBV5-5 to TRBJ1-6; weak D call: TRBD1 (5 bases). The CDR3 runs 15 residues. CDR1 is SGHKS, CDR2 YYEKEE, per germline (reference sequence). V lost 2 bases and J lost 3, with 9 bases in between. CDR3 sequence (DNA): TGTGCCAGCAGCTTAGGGGCCAGCTATAATTCACCCCTCCACTTT. It specifies CASSLGASYNSPLHF.

This chain uses TRBV5-1 with TRBJ2-1; weak D call: TRBD2 (5 bases). Looked up from germline, CDR1 is SGHRS and CDR2 is YFSETQ. The CDR3 is made up of 14 amino acids. With 5 bases removed from V and 1 base from J, the gap between germline ends came to 10 bases. CDR3: CASRELVSYNEQFF. The CDR3 DNA reads as TGCGCCAGCAGGGAACTAGTTTCCTACAATGAGCAGTTCTTC.

The rearrangement links TRBV20-1 to TRBJ1-1; perhaps TRBD1 as D (5 bases). This CDR3 is 13 amino acids long. The V end lost 0 bases, the J end lost 7 bases, and 12 bases lay between the germline ends. CDR1 and CDR2 (germline): DFQATT, SNEGSKA (reference sequence). CDR3 sequence: CSARDLVQGEAFF. The CDR3 DNA follows: TGCAGTGCTAGAGACCTCGTCCAGGGTGAAGCTTTCTTT.

The sample holds many counts of this clonotype. The chain joins TRBV4-2 to TRBJ2-1; 9 nucleotides line up with TRBD2. The V and J ends lost 4 bases and 11 bases, in that order; junction bases with no gene match: 9. This CDR3 region has 14 residues. Per the germline V gene, CDR1 is LGHNA and CDR2 is YNFKEQ. CDR3 amino acids: CASSLERGAGQQFF. Here the CDR3 DNA reads TGTGCCAGCAGCCTAGAGCGGGGGGCCGGCCAGCAGTTCTTC.

This clonotype was found a few times. CDR3: CASSFLLPTETGELFF. The CDR3 DNA reads as TGTGCCAGCAGTTTCCTACTTCCGACAGAAACCGGGGAGCTGTTTTTT. The chain carries TRBV12-3 or TRBV12-4 and TRBJ2-2; possible D gene TRBD1, 5 bases. The CDR3 is 16 residues long. The V end lost 3 bases, the J end lost 5 bases, and 16 bases lay between the germline ends.

The rearrangement joins TRBV6-5 to TRBJ2-3; no definite D call. CDR3 length equals 14 residues. The germline V and J ends were trimmed by 9 bases and 1 base, with 14 bases remaining between them. Per the germline V gene, CDR1 is MNHEY and CDR2 is SVGAGI. CDR3 region: CASTVGYGTDTQYF. The CDR3 nucleotides are TGTGCCAGTACCGTTGGGTATGGCACAGATACGCAGTATTTT.

Details on this clonotype: This may be a read error: a much more frequent sequence differs by one nucleotide. This chain joins TRBV5-1 and TRBJ2-5, with TRBD2 matching 9 bases. In germline, CDR1 is SGHRS, CDR2 YFSETQ. The CDR3 loop spans 14 amino acids. This CDR3 reads CASSFLAGQETKYF. Written as DNA, the CDR3 is TGCGCCAGCAGCTTCCTAGCGGGGCAAGAGACCAAGTACTTC. Using reference TRBV5-1 and TRBJ2-5 for the parts outside the CDR3, the full variable domain is KAGVTQTPRYLIKTRGQQVTLSCSPISGHRSVSWYQQTPGQGLQFLFEYFSETQRNKGNFPGRFSGRQFSNSRSEMNVSTLELGDSALYLCASSFLAGQETKYFGPGTRLLVL.

This clonotype was picked up many times. The rearrangement links TRBV20-1 to TRBJ1-5; 7 bases line up with TRBD1. This CDR3 is 14 amino acids long. Germline V gene lookup returns CDR1 DFQATT and CDR2 SNEGSKA (reference sequence). V was pared by 0 bases and J by 5 bases, with 4 bases of the junction left unmatched. CDR3 DNA sequence: TGCAGTGCTAGAGAGAGGACAGGCGATCAGCCCCAGCATTTT. Translation: CSARERTGDQPQHF.

This clonotype was seen repeatedly, ten times or more. V is TRBV5-1 and J is TRBJ1-5; 7 bases align to TRBD1. This CDR3 has 15 amino acids. The junction had 8 bases not matched to a gene; V was cut back by 3 bases and J by 5 bases. Germline V CDR1 and CDR2: SGHRS, YFSETQ. This CDR3 is CASSSGTDSYQPQHF. The CDR3 DNA sequence: TGCGCCAGCAGCTCAGGGACAGACTCCTATCAGCCCCAGCATTTT.

This clonotype has a count of ten or more. This rearrangement joins TRBV6-5 to TRBJ1-5; the D is unclear. The V end was cut by 2 bases, the J end by 5 bases, with 10 bases between. The CDR3 covers 14 residues. CDR1 is MNHEY and CDR2 is SVGAGI in the germline V gene. Written as DNA, the CDR3 is TGTGCCAGCAGTTACCGGGCAGGCTATCAGCCCCAGCATTTT. Its protein product is CASSYRAGYQPQHF.

The chain's CDR3 is CASSPPTRDRVTF. Written as DNA, the CDR3 is TGTGCCAGCAGTCCCCCTACCCGGGACAGGGTTACCTTC. The chain has TRBV27 and TRBJ1-2; 9 bases match TRBD1. The CDR3 loop spans 13 amino acids. Germline loops: CDR1 MNHEY, CDR2 SMNVEV (reference sequence). Losses at the gene ends were 5 bases for V and 14 bases for J; bases not matched to a gene: 12.

This clonotype has ten or more counts. The chain uses TRBV5-1 and TRBJ1-6, with D perhaps TRBD1 (5 bases). Trimming left V 4 bases short and J 7 bases short, with 15 bases between. The CDR3 runs to 15 residues. Looked up from germline, CDR1 is SGHRS and CDR2 is YFSETQ. CDR3 coding DNA: TGCGCCAGCAGCCCCGCTGGGGGAACCAATTCACCCCTCCACTTT. Translating it yields CASSPAGGTNSPLHF.

The table lists this clonotype with many counts. The CDR3 is CSASPGDEQYV. CDR3 coding DNA: TGCAGTGCTAGTCCTGGGGACGAGCAGTACGTC. This chain joins TRBV20-1 and TRBJ2-7, with unresolved D. Germline V gene lookup returns CDR1 DFQATT and CDR2 SNEGSKA (reference sequence). The length of the CDR3 is 11 residues. V lost 3 bases to trimming and J lost 5 bases, with 8 bases between them.

This clonotype has ten or more counts. V usage is TRBV6-2 or TRBV6-3 and J usage is TRBJ2-3, with 8 bases fitting TRBD2. The V segment lost 2 bases and the J segment 1 base; nucleotides outside the gene matches: 11. Germline V gives CDR1 MNHEY, CDR2 SVGEGT. The CDR3 contains 18 residues. CDR3 in amino acids: CASSYVRGVDSGTDTQYF. The CDR3 DNA is TGTGCCAGCAGTTACGTGCGGGGGGTGGATTCGGGCACAGATACGCAGTATTTT.

This clonotype has more than one count but fewer than ten. The V and J genes are TRBV20-1 and TRBJ2-1; TRBD2 might be the D (6 bases). Per the germline V gene, CDR1 is DFQATT and CDR2 is SNEGSKA (reference sequence). The CDR3 has 13 residues. V shed 0 bases and J shed 9 bases, with 12 bases lying between them. The CDR3 nucleotides are TGCAGTGCTAGAGAGACAAGGAGGGGTGAGCAGTTCTTC. This sequence encodes CSARETRRGEQFF.